Following are 21 T cell receptor beta chains from one sample sequenced in a study of blood T cell repertoires in COVID-19. Sequencing used immunoSEQ multiplex PCR; TCRdb keeps in-frame clones, though not all of them. Altogether some 200,000 clones are present, approximately 90% being singletons, with the ten largest covering around 6.5%. Sequenced sample: peripheral blood. The origin of the receptors is an elderly man with acute or convalescent COVID-19.

The chain uses TRBV5-1 and TRBJ2-3, with 7 positions matching TRBD2. Germline V gives CDR1 SGHRS, CDR2 YFSETQ. The CDR3 covers 13 residues. J was trimmed by 0 bases and V by 6 bases; bases with no gene match: 1. The CDR3 loop reads CASKGGSTDTQYF. CDR3 sequence (DNA): TGCGCCAGCAAGGGAGGGAGCACAGATACGCAGTATTTT. The variable domain in full, with the rest retrieved from reference TRBV5-1 and TRBJ2-3, is KAGVTQTPRYLIKTRGQQVTLSCSPISGHRSVSWYQQTPGQGLQFLFEYFSETQRNKGNFPGRFSGRQFSNSRSEMNVSTLELGDSALYLCASKGGSTDTQYFGPGTRLTVL.

This chain joins TRBV21-1 and TRBJ2-6; TRBD1 is the table's D call and was not checked against the DNA. TRBV21-1 is deemed a pseudogene. The CDR3 runs 16 residues. This CDR3 reads CASFKTGISGANVLTF. The CDR3 DNA is TGTGCCAGCTTTAAAACAGGAATCTCTGGGGCCAACGTCCTGACTTTC.

CDR3 loop: CASSLGLPSYNEQFF. The CDR3 nucleotides read TGTGCCAGCAGTTTGGGCCTCCCGTCCTACAATGAGCAGTTCTTC. The chain couples TRBV27 to TRBJ2-1, with D unclear. Germline CDR1 is MNHEY and CDR2 is SMNVEV (reference sequence). Between the trimmed V and J ends, which lost 3 bases and 1 base, there was a span of 10 bases. There are 15 residues in the CDR3.

The chain links TRBV9 to TRBJ1-6; D possibly corresponds to TRBD1 (5 bases). The CDR3 consists of 16 residues. The germline V gene has CDR1 SGDLS and CDR2 YYNGEE. The germline V and J ends were trimmed by 4 bases and 4 bases, with 15 bases remaining between them. The CDR3 is CASSLSGIAYNSPLHF. DNA for the CDR3: TGTGCCAGCAGCCTCTCAGGGATAGCTTATAATTCACCCCTCCACTTT.

This clone was seen a single time. The genes are TRBV18 and TRBJ2-2; a weak D match, TRBD2 (6 bases). The CDR3 contains 15 residues. With 2 bases removed from V and 4 bases from J, the gap between germline ends came to 11 bases. CDR1 is KGHSH, CDR2 LQKENI, per germline. The CDR3 sequence is CASSPMWGGTGELFF. For the CDR3, the DNA is TGTGCCAGCTCACCAATGTGGGGAGGCACCGGGGAGCTGTTTTTT.

The chain joins TRBV6-5 to TRBJ2-7, with D possibly being TRBD2 (5 bases). This CDR3 spans 13 amino acids. The ends were cut back, 7 bases at V and 0 bases at J, with 10 bases in the middle. Looked up from germline, CDR1 is MNHEY and CDR2 is SVGAGI. The CDR3 DNA reads as TGTGCCAGCAAGAGGAGCGGCTCCTACGAGCAGTACGTC. Translating it yields CASKRSGSYEQYV.

The V and J genes are TRBV5-1 and TRBJ2-1, with 7 positions matching TRBD2. The CDR3 runs to 15 residues. Trimming at V came to 0 bases and at J to 4 bases, leaving 4 bases not matched to a gene. Germline V gene data show CDR1 as SGHRS and CDR2 as YFSETQ. CDR3 bases: TGCGCCAGCAGCTTGGGCGGGAGTGTATACAATGAGCAGTTCTTC. Amino acid sequence: CASSLGGSVYNEQFF. Full variable domain (rest looked up from reference TRBV5-1 and TRBJ2-1): KAGVTQTPRYLIKTRGQQVTLSCSPISGHRSVSWYQQTPGQGLQFLFEYFSETQRNKGNFPGRFSGRQFSNSRSEMNVSTLELGDSALYLCASSLGGSVYNEQFFGPGTRLTVL.

This chain joins TRBV5-1 and TRBJ2-7; 14 nucleotides line up with TRBD2. The V gene's germline CDR1 is SGHRS and CDR2 YFSETQ. The V gene end was trimmed by 3 bases and the J gene end by 4 bases; junction bases not matched to a gene: 3. The CDR3 extends over 15 amino acids. CDR3 sequence: CASSSGTSGSYEQYF. CDR3 DNA: TGCGCCAGCAGCTCCGGGACTAGCGGGAGTTACGAGCAGTACTTC. Full variable domain (rest looked up from reference TRBV5-1 and TRBJ2-7): KAGVTQTPRYLIKTRGQQVTLSCSPISGHRSVSWYQQTPGQGLQFLFEYFSETQRNKGNFPGRFSGRQFSNSRSEMNVSTLELGDSALYLCASSSGTSGSYEQYFGPGTRLTVT.

The rearrangement joins TRBV12-5 to TRBJ2-2; no clear D. The germline V gene has CDR1 LGHNT and CDR2 FRNRAP. The CDR3 extends over 16 amino acids. Trimming removed 5 bases from V and 0 bases from J, with 13 bases in between. CDR3 residues: CASGKTRSSNTGELFF. CDR3 in DNA: TGTGCTAGTGGTAAAACTCGATCATCGAACACCGGGGAGCTGTTTTTT.

The chain links TRBV27 to TRBJ2-7, with 8 bases matching TRBD1. CDR3 length equals 14 residues. J gave up 3 bases and V 3 bases, and 4 bases lay outside the gene matches. From germline, CDR1 is MNHEY and CDR2 SMNVEV (reference sequence). In DNA form, the CDR3 reads TGTGCCAGCAGTTTTCGACAGGGGAGCTACGAGCAGTACTTC. Amino acids: CASSFRQGSYEQYF.

This clone was observed a handful of times. The gene calls are TRBV28 and TRBJ1-1, with 9 bases aligning to TRBD1. Trimming removed 3 bases from V and 0 bases from J; junction bases left unmatched: 8. Germline loops: CDR1 MDHEN, CDR2 SYDVKM. The CDR3 has 17 amino acids. Here the CDR3 reads CASSLVRTGDMNTEAFF. The CDR3 DNA sequence: TGTGCCAGCAGTTTGGTCCGGACAGGGGACATGAACACTGAAGCTTTCTTT.

In this sample, this clone turned up a few times. DNA of the CDR3: TGTGCCAGCAGTGACCCCAGGGGGAAACGGGTCCACGAGCAGTACTTC. This gives the protein CASSDPRGKRVHEQYF. V usage is TRBV28 and J usage is TRBJ2-7; 7 bases map to TRBD1. The germline V gene has CDR1 MDHEN and CDR2 SYDVKM. The ends lost 5 bases at V and 5 bases at J; junction bases unmatched: 15. There are 16 residues in the CDR3.

CDR3 in DNA: TGTGCCAGCTCATCCGGGACAGGGGCTTCGAACACTGAAGCTTTCTTT. As protein: CASSSGTGASNTEAFF. The chain links TRBV18 to TRBJ1-1; TRBD1 agrees at 10 bases. Germline values: CDR1 KGHSH, CDR2 LQKENI. The CDR3 has 16 amino acids. Germline trimming cut 5 bases from V and 1 base from J; bases unmatched to any gene: 7.

The V and J genes are TRBV4-2 and TRBJ2-5, with 10 bases that match TRBD1. CDR3 size: 17 residues. With 1 base clipped from V and 2 bases from J, the junction kept 7 bases outside the gene matches. Germline CDR1 LGHNA, CDR2 YNFKEQ. The CDR3 is CASSQGGTGETQETQYF. The CDR3 nucleotides are TGTGCCAGCAGCCAAGGTGGGACAGGGGAAACACAAGAGACCCAGTACTTC.

The genes are TRBV12-3 or TRBV12-4 and TRBJ1-1; no clear D gene. This CDR3 is 13 amino acids long. V gave up 2 bases and J gave up 1 base, with 5 bases separating them. Written as DNA, the CDR3 is TGTGCCAGCAGTTTAAGCGAGAACACTGAAGCTTTCTTT. It codes for CASSLSENTEAFF.

The V call is TRBV4-1, the J call TRBJ2-2; possible D gene TRBD1, 6 bases. The V gene's germline CDR1 is MGHRA and CDR2 YSYEKL. This CDR3 comprises 15 residues. Trimming removed 0 bases from V and 9 bases from J, with 14 bases in between. The CDR3 bases are TGCGCCAGCAGCCAAGATTCGCAGGGGTTCCGGGAGCTGTTTTTT. It is translated as CASSQDSQGFRELFF.

The chain uses TRBV13 and TRBJ2-2; the match to TRBD2 covers 12 bases. CDR1 PRHDT and CDR2 FYEKMQ come from the germline V gene (reference sequence). The CDR3 totals 15 residues. J was trimmed by 6 bases and V by 3 bases; bases with no gene match: 2. CDR3 residues: CASSLLAGGAGELFF. In nucleotides, the CDR3 is TGTGCCAGCAGCTTGCTAGCGGGAGGGGCCGGGGAGCTGTTTTTT. Full variable domain (rest looked up from reference TRBV13 and TRBJ2-2): AAGVIQSPRHLIKEKRETATLKCYPIPRHDTVYWYQQGPGQDPQFLISFYEKMQSDKGSIPDRFSAQQFSDYHSELNMSSLELGDSALYFCASSLLAGGAGELFFGEGSRLTVL.

About this clone itself: Other DNA sequences in this specimen translate into the identical CDR3. This sequence joins TRBV6-5 and TRBJ1-5; D might be TRBD1 (5 bases). Trimming removed 5 bases at V and 0 bases at J, with 11 bases between. The CDR3 runs 15 residues. Germline CDR1 and CDR2: MNHEY and SVGAGI. The CDR3 loop is CASSLDSYSNQPQHF. The CDR3, as DNA: TGTGCCAGCAGTCTCGACAGTTATAGCAATCAGCCCCAGCATTTT.

In DNA form, the CDR3 reads TGTGCCATCGCTAGCGGACCAACCTACGAGCAGTACTTC. This translates into CAIASGPTYEQYF. V is TRBV28 and J is TRBJ2-7, with 7 bases fitting TRBD2. This CDR3 has 13 amino acids. CDR1 and CDR2 (germline): MDHEN, SYDVKM. The V gene end was trimmed by 10 bases and the J gene end by 2 bases; junction bases not matched to a gene: 8.

The V and J genes are TRBV28 and TRBJ2-5, with D possibly being TRBD1 (5 bases). Trimming left V 5 bases short and J 3 bases short, with 19 bases between. The CDR3 is 16 amino acids. Germline V gene data show CDR1 as MDHEN and CDR2 as SYDVKM. The CDR3 nucleotides are TGTGCCAGCAGTCCCCGTGTGGCCAAGGGGAAAGAGACCCAGTACTTC. Its protein product is CASSPRVAKGKETQYF.

The J gene is TRBJ1-2, the V gene TRBV7-2, with D possibly being TRBD1 (5 bases). The CDR3 length is 15 residues. The V gene lost 2 bases and the J gene lost 5 bases, with 15 bases spanning the gap. The V gene's germline CDR1 is SGHTA and CDR2 FQGNSA. CDR3 sequence: CASSLMEGIRYGYTF. The CDR3 DNA is TGTGCCAGCAGCTTAATGGAGGGGATTAGGTATGGCTACACCTTC. Supplemented by reference TRBV7-2 and TRBJ1-2, the full variable domain reads GAGVSQSPSNKVTEKGKDVELRCDPISGHTALYWYRQSLGQGLEFLIYFQGNSAPDKSGLPSDRFSAERTGGSVSTLTIQRTQQEDSAVYLCASSLMEGIRYGYTFGSGTRLTVV.